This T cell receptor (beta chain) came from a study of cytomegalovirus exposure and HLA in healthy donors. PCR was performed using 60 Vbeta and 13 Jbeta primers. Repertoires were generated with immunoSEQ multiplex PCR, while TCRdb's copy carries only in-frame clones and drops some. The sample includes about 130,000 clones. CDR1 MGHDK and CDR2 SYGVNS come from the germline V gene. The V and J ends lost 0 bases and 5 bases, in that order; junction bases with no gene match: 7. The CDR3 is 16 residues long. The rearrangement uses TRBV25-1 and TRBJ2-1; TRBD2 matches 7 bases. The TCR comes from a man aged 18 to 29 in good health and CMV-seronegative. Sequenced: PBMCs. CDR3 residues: CASSEYRSGGHNEQFF. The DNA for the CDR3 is TGTGCCAGCAGTGAATATCGATCGGGAGGCCACAATGAGCAGTTCTTC.